This T cell receptor beta chain stems from a study of human T cells and chemical hapten exposure. Time point reported: patch test 2, 6 weeks after DPC sensitization. The treatment here: therapeutic diphenylcyclopropenone sensitization with weekly scalp DPC. It was unfractionated whole blood from which total RNA was extracted. V was cut by 6 bases and J by 2 bases, with 10 bases left in between. The CDR3 covers 13 residues. MiXCR was run by TCRdb on the RACE reads, yielding one entry per CDR3 protein. Seen here are roughly 140,000 distinct CDR3 sequences, about an eighth observed once, and the top ten hold roughly 1.4%.

This TCR derives from a woman aged 45-59 years with alopecia areata. Some clones in this sample may be carry-over from other donors' samples. The chain employs TRBV12-3 or TRBV12-4 and TRBJ1-2; D call uncertain. Sequencing used whole blood, obtained in connection with sensitization to the hapten diphenylcyclopropenone (DPC). The CDR3 here is CASSPHPNYGYTF. The CDR3 DNA is TGTGCCAGCAGCCCCCACCCGAACTATGGCTACACCTTC.